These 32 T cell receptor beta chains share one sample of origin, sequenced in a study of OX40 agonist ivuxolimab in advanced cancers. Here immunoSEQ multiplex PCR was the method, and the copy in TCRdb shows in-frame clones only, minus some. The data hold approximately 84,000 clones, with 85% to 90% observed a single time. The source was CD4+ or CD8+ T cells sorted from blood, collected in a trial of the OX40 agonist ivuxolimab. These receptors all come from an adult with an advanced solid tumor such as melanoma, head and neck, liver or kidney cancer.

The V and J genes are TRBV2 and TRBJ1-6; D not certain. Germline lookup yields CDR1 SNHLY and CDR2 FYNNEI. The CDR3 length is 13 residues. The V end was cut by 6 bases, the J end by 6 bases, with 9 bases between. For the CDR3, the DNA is TGTGCCAGCAGGTCTCAGTTTAATTCACCCCTCCACTTT. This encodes CASRSQFNSPLHF.

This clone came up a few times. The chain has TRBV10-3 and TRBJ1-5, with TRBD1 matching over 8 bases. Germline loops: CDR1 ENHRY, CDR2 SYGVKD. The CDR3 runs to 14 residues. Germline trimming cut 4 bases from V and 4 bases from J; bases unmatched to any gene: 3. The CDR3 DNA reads TGTGCCATCAGTGGGACAGGGTTTAATCAGCCCCAGCATTTT. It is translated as CAISGTGFNQPQHF.

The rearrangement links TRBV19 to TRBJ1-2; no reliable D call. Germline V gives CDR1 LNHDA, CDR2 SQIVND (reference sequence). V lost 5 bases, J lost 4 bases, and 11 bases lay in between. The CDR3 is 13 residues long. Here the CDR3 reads CASSHIGGYGYTF. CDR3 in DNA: TGTGCCAGTAGTCACATAGGCGGCTATGGCTACACCTTC.

The CDR3 loop reads CASSLQELRGEQYF. The DNA of the CDR3 is TGTGCCAGCAGTTTACAGGAACTGCGTGGCGAGCAGTACTTC. The V call is TRBV28, the J call TRBJ2-7, with unresolved D. The CDR3 is 14 residues long. The ends were cut back, 2 bases at V and 6 bases at J, with 14 bases in the middle. Germline values: CDR1 MDHEN, CDR2 SYDVKM.

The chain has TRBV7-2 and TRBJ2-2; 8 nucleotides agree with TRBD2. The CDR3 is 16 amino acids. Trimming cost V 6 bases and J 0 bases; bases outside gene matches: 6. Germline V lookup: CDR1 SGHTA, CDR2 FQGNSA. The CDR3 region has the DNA TGTGCCAGCAGGGCTCCGGGACTAGCGAACACCGGGGAGCTGTTTTTT. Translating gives CASRAPGLANTGELFF.

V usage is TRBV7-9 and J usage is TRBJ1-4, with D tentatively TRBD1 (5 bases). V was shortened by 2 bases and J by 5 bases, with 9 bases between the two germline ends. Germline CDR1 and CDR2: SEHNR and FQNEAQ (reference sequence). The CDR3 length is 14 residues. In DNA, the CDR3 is TGTGCCAGCAGCTTAATGGGGGGGAATGAAAAACTGTTTTTT. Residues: CASSLMGGNEKLFF.

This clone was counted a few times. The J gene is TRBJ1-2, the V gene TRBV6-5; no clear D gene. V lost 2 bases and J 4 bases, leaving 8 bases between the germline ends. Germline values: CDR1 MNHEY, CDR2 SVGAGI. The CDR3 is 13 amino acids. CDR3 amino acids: CASSYGDSYGYTF. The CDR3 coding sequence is TGTGCCAGCAGTTACGGGGATAGCTATGGCTACACCTTC.

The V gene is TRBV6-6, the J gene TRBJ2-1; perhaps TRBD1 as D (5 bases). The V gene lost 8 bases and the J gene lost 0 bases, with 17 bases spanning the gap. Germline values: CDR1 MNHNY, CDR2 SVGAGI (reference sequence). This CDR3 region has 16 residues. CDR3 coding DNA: TGTGCCAGCTCAGATAGACAGCAAAGCTCCTACAATGAGCAGTTCTTC. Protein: CASSDRQQSSYNEQFF.

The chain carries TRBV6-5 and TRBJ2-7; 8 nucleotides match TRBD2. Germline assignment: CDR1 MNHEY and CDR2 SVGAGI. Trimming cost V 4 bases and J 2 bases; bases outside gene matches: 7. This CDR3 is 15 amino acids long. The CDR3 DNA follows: TGTGCCAGCAGTTCGGTGACGGGGGGGCCCTACGAGCAGTACTTC. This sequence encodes CASSSVTGGPYEQYF.

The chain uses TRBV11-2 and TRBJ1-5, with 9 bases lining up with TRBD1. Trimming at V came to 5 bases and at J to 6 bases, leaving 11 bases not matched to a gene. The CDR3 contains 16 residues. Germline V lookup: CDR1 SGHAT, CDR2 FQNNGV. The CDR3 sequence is CASSQLTGGAGQPQHF. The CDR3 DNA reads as TGTGCCAGCAGCCAACTAACAGGGGGCGCGGGTCAGCCCCAGCATTTT.

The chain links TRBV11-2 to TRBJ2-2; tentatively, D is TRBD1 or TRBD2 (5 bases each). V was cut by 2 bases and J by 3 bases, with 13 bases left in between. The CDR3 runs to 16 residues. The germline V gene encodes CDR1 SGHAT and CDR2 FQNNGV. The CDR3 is CASSLKGPAHTGELFF. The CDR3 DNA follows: TGTGCCAGCAGCTTAAAGGGACCGGCACACACCGGGGAGCTGTTTTTT.

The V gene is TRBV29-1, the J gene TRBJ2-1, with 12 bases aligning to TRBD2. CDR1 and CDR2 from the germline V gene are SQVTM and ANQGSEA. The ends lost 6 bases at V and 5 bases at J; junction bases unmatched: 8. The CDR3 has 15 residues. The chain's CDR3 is CSVRRTSGEHNEQFF. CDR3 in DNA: TGCAGCGTCCGTCGGACTAGCGGGGAGCACAATGAGCAGTTCTTC.

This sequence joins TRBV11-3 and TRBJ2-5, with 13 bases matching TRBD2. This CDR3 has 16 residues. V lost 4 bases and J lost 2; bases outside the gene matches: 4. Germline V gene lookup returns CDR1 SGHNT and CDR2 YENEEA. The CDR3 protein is CASSSGLAGVQETQYF. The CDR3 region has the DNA TGTGCCAGCAGCTCCGGACTAGCGGGGGTTCAAGAGACCCAGTACTTC. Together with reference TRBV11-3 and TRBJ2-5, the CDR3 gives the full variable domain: EAGVVQSPRYKIIEKKQPVAFWCNPISGHNTLYWYLQNLGQGPELLIRYENEEAVDDSQLPKDRFSAERLKGVDSTLKIQPAELGDSAVYLCASSSGLAGVQETQYFGPGTRLLVL.

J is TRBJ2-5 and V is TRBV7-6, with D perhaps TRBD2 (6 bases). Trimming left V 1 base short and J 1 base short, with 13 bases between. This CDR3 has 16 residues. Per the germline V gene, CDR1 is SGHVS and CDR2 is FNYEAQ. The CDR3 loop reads CASSLVGGTIQETQYF. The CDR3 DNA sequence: TGTGCCAGCAGCTTAGTGGGGGGAACTATCCAAGAGACCCAGTACTTC.

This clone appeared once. The CDR3 protein is CASSPGQFNQPQHF. The CDR3 DNA sequence: TGTGCCAGCAGCCCTGGACAGTTCAATCAGCCCCAGCATTTT. The chain recombines TRBV7-2 with TRBJ1-5; D is perhaps TRBD1 (6 bases). V lost 5 bases and J lost 3, with 11 bases in between. The CDR3 sequence is 14 residues long. Germline CDR1 is SGHTA and CDR2 is FQGNSA.

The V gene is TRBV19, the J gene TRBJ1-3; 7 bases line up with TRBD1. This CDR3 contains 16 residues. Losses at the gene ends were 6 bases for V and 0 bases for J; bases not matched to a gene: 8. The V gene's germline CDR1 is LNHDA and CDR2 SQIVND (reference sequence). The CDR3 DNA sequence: TGTGCCAGTAGGCCTCGGACAGGCAACTCTGGAAACACCATATATTTT. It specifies CASRPRTGNSGNTIYF. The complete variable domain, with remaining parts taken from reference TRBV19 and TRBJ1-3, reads DGGITQSPKYLFRKEGQNVTLSCEQNLNHDAMYWYRQDPGQGLRLIYYSQIVNDFQKGDIAEGYSVSREKKESFPLTVTSAQKNPTAFYLCASRPRTGNSGNTIYFGEGSWLTVV.

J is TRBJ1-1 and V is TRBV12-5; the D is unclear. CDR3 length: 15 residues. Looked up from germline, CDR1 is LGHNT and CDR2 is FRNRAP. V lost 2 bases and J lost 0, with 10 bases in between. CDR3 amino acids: CASGLTTAMNTEAFF. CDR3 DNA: TGTGCTAGTGGTTTGACAACAGCAATGAACACTGAAGCTTTCTTT. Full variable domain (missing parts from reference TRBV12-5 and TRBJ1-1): DARVTQTPRHKVTEMGQEVTMRCQPILGHNTVFWYRQTMMQGLELLAYFRNRAPLDDSGMPKDRFSAEMPDATLATLKIQPSEPRDSAVYFCASGLTTAMNTEAFFGQGTRLTVV.

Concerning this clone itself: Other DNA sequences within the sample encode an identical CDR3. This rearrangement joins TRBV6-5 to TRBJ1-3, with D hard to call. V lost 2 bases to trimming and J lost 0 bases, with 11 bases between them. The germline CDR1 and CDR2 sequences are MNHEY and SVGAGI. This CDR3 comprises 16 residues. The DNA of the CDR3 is TGTGCCAGCAGTTACGCCCCACCAAGCTCTGGAAACACCATATATTTT. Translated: CASSYAPPSSGNTIYF.

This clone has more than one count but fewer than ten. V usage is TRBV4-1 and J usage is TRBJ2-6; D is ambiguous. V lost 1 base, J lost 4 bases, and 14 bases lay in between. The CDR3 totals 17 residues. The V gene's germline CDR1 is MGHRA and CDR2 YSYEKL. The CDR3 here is CASSQGPGSGGANVLTF. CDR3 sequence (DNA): TGCGCCAGCAGCCAAGGGCCCGGAAGTGGGGGGGCCAACGTCCTGACTTTC.

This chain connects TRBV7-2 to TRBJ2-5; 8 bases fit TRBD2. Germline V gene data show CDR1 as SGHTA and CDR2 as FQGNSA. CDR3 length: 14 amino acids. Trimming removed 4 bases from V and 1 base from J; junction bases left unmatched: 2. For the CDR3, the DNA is TGTGCCAGCAGCTCTAGCGGGTTCCAAGAGACCCAGTACTTC. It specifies CASSSSGFQETQYF. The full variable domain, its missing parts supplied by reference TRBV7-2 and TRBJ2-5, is GAGVSQSPSNKVTEKGKDVELRCDPISGHTALYWYRQSLGQGLEFLIYFQGNSAPDKSGLPSDRFSAERTGGSVSTLTIQRTQQEDSAVYLCASSSSGFQETQYFGPGTRLLVL.

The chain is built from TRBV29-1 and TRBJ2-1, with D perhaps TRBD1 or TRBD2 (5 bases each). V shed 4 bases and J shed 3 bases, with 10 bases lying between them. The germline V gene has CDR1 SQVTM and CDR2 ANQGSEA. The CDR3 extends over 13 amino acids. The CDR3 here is CSVGGWFYNEQFF. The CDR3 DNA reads TGCAGCGTTGGGGGGTGGTTCTACAATGAGCAGTTCTTC.

CDR3 loop: CASRSLRGGEAFF. In nucleotides, the CDR3 is TGTGCCAGCAGGTCCCTCCGTGGGGGCGAAGCTTTCTTT. The rearrangement joins TRBV5-6 to TRBJ1-1; possibly TRBD1 for D (6 bases). This CDR3 has 13 amino acids. Trimming took off 5 bases at V and 8 bases at J, with 16 bases between the two ends. From germline, CDR1 is SGHDT and CDR2 YYEEEE.

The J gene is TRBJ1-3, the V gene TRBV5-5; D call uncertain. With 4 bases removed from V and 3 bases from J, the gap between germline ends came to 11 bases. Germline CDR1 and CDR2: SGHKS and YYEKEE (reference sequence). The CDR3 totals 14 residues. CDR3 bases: TGTGCCAGCAGCGTGGATGATGTTGGAAACACCATATATTTT. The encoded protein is CASSVDDVGNTIYF.

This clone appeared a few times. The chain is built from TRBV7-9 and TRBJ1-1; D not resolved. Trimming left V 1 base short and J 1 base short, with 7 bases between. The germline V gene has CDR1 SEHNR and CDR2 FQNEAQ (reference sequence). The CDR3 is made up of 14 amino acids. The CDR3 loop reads CASSLGSRNTEAFF. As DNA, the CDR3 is TGTGCCAGCAGCTTAGGCAGTCGGAACACTGAAGCTTTCTTT.

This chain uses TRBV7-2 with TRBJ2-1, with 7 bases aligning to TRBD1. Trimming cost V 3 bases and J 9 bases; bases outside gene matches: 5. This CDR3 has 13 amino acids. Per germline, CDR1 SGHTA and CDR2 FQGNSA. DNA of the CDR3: TGTGCCAGCAGCTTGGAATACAGGGGTGAGCAGTTCTTC. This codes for CASSLEYRGEQFF.

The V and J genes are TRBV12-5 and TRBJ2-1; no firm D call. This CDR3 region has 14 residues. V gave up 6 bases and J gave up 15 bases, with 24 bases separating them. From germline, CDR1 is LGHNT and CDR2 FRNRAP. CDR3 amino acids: CASGIPNIGFRLFF. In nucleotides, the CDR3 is TGTGCTAGTGGGATACCAAACATAGGGTTCAGGCTGTTCTTC.

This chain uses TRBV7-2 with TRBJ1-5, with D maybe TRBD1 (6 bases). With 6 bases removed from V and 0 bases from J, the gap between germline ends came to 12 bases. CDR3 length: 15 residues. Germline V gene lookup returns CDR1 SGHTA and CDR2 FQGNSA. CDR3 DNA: TGTGCCAGCAGACCTAACAGGGATAGCAATCAGCCCCAGCATTTT. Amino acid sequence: CASRPNRDSNQPQHF.

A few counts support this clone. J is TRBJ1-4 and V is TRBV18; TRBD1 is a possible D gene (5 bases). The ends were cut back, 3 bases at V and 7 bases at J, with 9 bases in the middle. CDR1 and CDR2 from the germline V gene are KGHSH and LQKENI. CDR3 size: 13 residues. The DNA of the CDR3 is TGTGCCAGCTCACCGTCCGGGGCTGAAAAACTGTTTTTT. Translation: CASSPSGAEKLFF.

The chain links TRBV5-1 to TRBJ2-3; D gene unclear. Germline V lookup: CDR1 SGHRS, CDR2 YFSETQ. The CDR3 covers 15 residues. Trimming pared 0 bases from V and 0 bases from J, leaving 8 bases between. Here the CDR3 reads CASSLGYSSTDTQYF. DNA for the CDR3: TGCGCCAGCAGCTTGGGGTACTCTAGCACAGATACGCAGTATTTT.

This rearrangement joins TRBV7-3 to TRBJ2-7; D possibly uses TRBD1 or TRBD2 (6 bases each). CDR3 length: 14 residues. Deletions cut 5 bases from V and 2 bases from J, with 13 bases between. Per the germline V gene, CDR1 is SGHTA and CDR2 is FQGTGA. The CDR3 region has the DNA TGTGCCAGCAGCCCCACGGGGGCCACCTACGAGCAGTACTTC. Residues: CASSPTGATYEQYF.

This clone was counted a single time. CDR3 bases: TGTGCCTGGAGTTTTCTAGCCGGGGAGCTGTTTTTT. Its protein is CAWSFLAGELFF. The rearrangement joins TRBV30 to TRBJ2-2; D is ambiguous. The CDR3 extends over 12 amino acids. Germline V CDR1 and CDR2: GTSNPN, SVGIG (reference sequence). The ends were cut back, 2 bases at V and 6 bases at J, with 7 bases in the middle. Full variable domain (outside the CDR3, taken from reference TRBV30 and TRBJ2-2): SQTIHQWPATLVQPVGSPLSLECTVEGTSNPNLYWYRQAAGRGLQLLFYSVGIGQISSEVPQNLSASRPQDRQFILSSKKLLLSDSGFYLCAWSFLAGELFFGEGSRLTVL.

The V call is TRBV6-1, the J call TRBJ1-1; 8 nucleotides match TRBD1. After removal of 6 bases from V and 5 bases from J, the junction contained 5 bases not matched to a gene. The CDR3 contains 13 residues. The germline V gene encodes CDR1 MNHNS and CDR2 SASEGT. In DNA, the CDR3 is TGTGCCAGCAGGTGGACAGGGACAACTGAAGCTTTCTTT. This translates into CASRWTGTTEAFF.